This TCR beta chain was identified in a study of identical twins' blood T cells. Study results and limitations: Twin repertoire similarity may partly reflect shared environment.

On this clonotype itself: The antigen remains unidentified.

J lost 4 bases, V lost 4 bases, and 14 bases had no gene match. The germline V gene encodes CDR1 SGHAT and CDR2 FQNNGV. CDR3 size: 17 residues. Each CDR3 protein is one row after TCRdb ran MiXCR on the 5' RACE reads. The top ten hold 5.5% to 6.5% of the sample, which has roughly 340,000 distinct CDR3 sequences, 25% to 35% seen once. This sequence originates from a woman between 18 and 50 years old in good health. J is TRBJ1-2 and V is TRBV11-2; 8 nucleotides match TRBD1. Specimen: PBMCs. In DNA form, the CDR3 reads TGTGCCAGCAGCTCCCGGGACAGGTCGTCTCACACCTATGGCTACACCTTC. It encodes CASSSRDRSSHTYGYTF.